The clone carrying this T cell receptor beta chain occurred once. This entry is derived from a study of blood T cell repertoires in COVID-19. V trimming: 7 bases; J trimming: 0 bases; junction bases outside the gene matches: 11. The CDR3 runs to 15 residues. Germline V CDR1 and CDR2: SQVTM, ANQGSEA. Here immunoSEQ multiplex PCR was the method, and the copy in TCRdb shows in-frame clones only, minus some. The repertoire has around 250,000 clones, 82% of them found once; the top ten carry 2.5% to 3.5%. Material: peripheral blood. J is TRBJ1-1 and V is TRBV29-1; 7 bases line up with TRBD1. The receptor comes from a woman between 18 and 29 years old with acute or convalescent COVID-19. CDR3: CSADRDREMNTEAFF. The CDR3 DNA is TGCAGCGCCGACCGGGACAGAGAGATGAACACTGAAGCTTTCTTT.